This TCR beta chain was sequenced during a study of T cell changes during pregnancy in multiple sclerosis (dated by TCRdb to between 2018 and 2021). For context, the study as a whole: In women with multiple sclerosis, the researchers looked at how the T cell repertoire shifted as pregnancy progressed.

From its cysteine to its phenylalanine, the CDR3 spans 17 amino acids. Only CDR3 DNA is held: 51 bases, read in frame from base 1. CDR1 and CDR2 are read off the germline V gene as SGHRS and YFSETQ. V is pruned by 0 bases and J by 10 bases, leaving 15 bases of the junction without a gene match. Note on this clone: Its recognized antigen is unknown. No base quality information exists; no much larger clone differs at one position.

Libraries were prepared through the immunoSEQ multiplex PCR assay. Not all clones reach the TCRdb copy of this immuneACCESS table, which keeps in-frame sequences only. Checked studies attribute under half of the gap to unresolved V genes and leave the rest unexplained. This sample gives over 60,000 clones in total; roughly 90% of them show up just once. The ten largest clones capture roughly 0.29% of the sample. The sequence was obtained from a female donor in good health, enrolled as a control in a pregnancy study. This receptor chain uses TRBV5-1 and TRBJ1-4, with 7 middle bases fitting TRBD1. The sample consisted of CD4+ T cells from peripheral blood mononuclear cells, taken in the third trimester of pregnancy. The sequenced DNA is TGCGCCAGCAGCTTGGCACCCGACAGGGCTCGTTCGGGAAAACTGTTTTTT. This encodes CASSLAPDRARSGKLFF.